This T cell receptor (beta chain) stems from a study of OX40 agonist ivuxolimab in advanced cancers. The ends were cut back, 6 bases at V and 7 bases at J, with 15 bases in the middle. This CDR3 is built from 14 residues. CDR1 and CDR2 (germline): MDHEN, SYDVKM. Sequencing was performed with immunoSEQ multiplex PCR; in TCRdb, only in-frame clones are kept and a portion is missing. The data contain about 60,000 clones, around 88% of them singletons. The sample consisted of CD4+ or CD8+ T cells sorted from blood, taken in a trial of the OX40 agonist ivuxolimab. The TCR sequence derives from an adult with an advanced solid tumor such as melanoma, head and neck, liver or kidney cancer. This chain uses TRBV28 with TRBJ1-4; D perhaps matches TRBD1 (6 bases). CDR3 nucleotides: TGTGCCAGCAGCGAGGGGGGATCCATTGAAAAACTGTTTTTT. Encoded protein: CASSEGGSIEKLFF.